The TCR beta chain under discussion was sequenced for a study of blood T cell repertoires in COVID-19. Generated by immunoSEQ multiplex PCR, the TCRdb table keeps only in-frame clones and is missing some. This sample yields about 160,000 clones, of which roughly 80% are seen a single time; about 7.7% belongs to the top ten. Seattle researchers signed up patients amid active infection and tracked them longitudinally. The CDR3 is 13 residues long. Trimming shortened V by 6 bases and J by 2 bases, and 11 bases separated the two germline ends. CDR1 and CDR2 from the germline V gene are MNHEY and SVGAGI. The sample consisted of peripheral blood. This chain connects TRBV6-5 to TRBJ2-7; TRBD1 might be the D (5 bases). This TCR derives from a woman aged 40 to 50 with COVID-19, enrolled during active disease. The CDR3 nucleotides are TGTGCCAGCAGGAAAGGGGCAACCTACGAGCAGTACTTC. This codes for CASRKGATYEQYF.